This T cell receptor beta chain was obtained from a study of prognosis after radiotherapy for stage I lung cancer. As for the study in general: The non-small cell lung cancer patients were all considered medically inoperable, with comorbidities accounting for this in about a dozen of them.

The CDR3 consists of 15 residues. The germline V gene has CDR1 DFQATT and CDR2 SNEGSKA (reference sequence). V lost 8 bases and J lost 2; bases outside the gene matches: 12. This clonotype was detected ten times or more. Multiplex PCR in two rounds served to amplify TCR beta CDR3 from genomic DNA. The first PCR round targeted every TRBV and TRBJ gene with specific primers. TCRdb processed the multiplex PCR reads anew with MiXCR; each CDR3 protein has one entry. Of 59,000 or so distinct CDR3 sequences listed, roughly 29% are singletons. The sequences come from PBMCs, collected before or after stereotactic body radiation therapy (not recorded which). The gene calls are TRBV20-1 and TRBJ2-3; TRBD2 matches at 8 bases. This clonotype originated in a donor aged 50 or older with non-small cell lung cancer. The CDR3 coding sequence is TGCAGTACTCACTCCGGACTAGCCGCCACAGATACGCAGTATTTT. Translation: CSTHSGLAATDTQYF.